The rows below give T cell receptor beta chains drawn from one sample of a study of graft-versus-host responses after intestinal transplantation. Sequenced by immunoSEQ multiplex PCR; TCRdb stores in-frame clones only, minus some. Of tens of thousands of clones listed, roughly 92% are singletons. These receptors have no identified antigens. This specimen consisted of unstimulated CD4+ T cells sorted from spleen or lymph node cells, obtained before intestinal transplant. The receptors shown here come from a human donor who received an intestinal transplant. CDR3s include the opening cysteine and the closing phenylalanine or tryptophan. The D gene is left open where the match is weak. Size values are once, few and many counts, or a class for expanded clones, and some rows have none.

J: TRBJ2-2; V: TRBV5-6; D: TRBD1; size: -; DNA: TGTGCCAGCAGCTCCCCCATCAAGGACAGGGTAAACACCGGGGAGCTGTTTTTT; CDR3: CASSSPIKDRVNTGELFF
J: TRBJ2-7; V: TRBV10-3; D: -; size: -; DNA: TGTGCCACCCGGGACAACTACGAGCAGTACTTC; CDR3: CATRDNYEQYF
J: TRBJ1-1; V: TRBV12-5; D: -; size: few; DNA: TGTGCTAGTGGTTTCGCGGGGGGCACTGAAGCTTTCTTT; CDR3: CASGFAGGTEAFF
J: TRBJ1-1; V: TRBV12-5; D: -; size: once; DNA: TGTGCTAGTGGCGTGAGGGGGAACACTGAAGCTTTCTTT; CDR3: CASGVRGNTEAFF
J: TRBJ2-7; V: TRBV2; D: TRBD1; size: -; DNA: TGTGCCAGCAGCCGGGACAGGGCAGATTACGAGCAGTACTTC; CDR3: CASSRDRADYEQYF
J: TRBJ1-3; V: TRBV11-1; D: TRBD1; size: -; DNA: TGTGCCAGCAGCTTGGACAGGATCTCTGGAAACACCATATATTTT; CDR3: CASSLDRISGNTIYF
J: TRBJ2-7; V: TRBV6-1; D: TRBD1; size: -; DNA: TGTGCCAGCAGTGAAATGGGTGGACAGGGAGCGAGCGAGCAGTACTTC; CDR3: CASSEMGGQGASEQYF
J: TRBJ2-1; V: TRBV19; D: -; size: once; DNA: TGTGCCACCACAGGTAGGCTAGCCGAGAGTGGGAACCGCAATGAGCAGTTCTTC; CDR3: CATTGRLAESGNRNEQFF
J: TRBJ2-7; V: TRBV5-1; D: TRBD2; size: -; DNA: TGCGCCAGCAGCGTCTCAGCGGCCCGGGAGGTAGTATTTGAGCAGTACTTC; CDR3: CASSVSAAREVVFEQYF
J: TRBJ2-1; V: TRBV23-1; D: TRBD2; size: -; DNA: TGCGCCAGCACTAGCGGGAGGGCCTTGGGTGAGCAGTTCTTC; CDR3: CASTSGRALGEQFF
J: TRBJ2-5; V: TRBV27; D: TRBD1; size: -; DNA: TGTGCCAGCCCGCTTGGCCTGACAGGGGCTGGGGAGACCCAGTACTTC; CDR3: CASPLGLTGAGETQYF
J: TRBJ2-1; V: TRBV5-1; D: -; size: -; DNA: TGCGCCAGCAGCTTGGCCGCAGGCTACAATGAGCAGTTCTTC; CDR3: CASSLAAGYNEQFF
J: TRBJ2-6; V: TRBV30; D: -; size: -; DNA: TGTGCCTGGAGTCTCGGTCCCACCGTCCTGACTTTC; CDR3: CAWSLGPTVLTF
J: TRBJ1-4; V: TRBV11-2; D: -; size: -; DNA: TGTGCCAGCAGCTTTAGCCGGGGATATAATGAAAAACTGTTTTTT; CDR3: CASSFSRGYNEKLFF
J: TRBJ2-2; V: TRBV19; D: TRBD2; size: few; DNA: TGTGCCAGTAATGGAGGGCCCGGGAGGGCCTACACCGGGGAGCTGTTTTTT; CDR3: CASNGGPGRAYTGELFF
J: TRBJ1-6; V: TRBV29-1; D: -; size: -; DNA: TGCAGCGTTGAATTTGTCAGGGTCGTCGATTCACCCCTCCACTTT; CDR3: CSVEFVRVVDSPLHF
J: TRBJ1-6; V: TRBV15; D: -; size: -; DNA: TGTGCCACCAGCAGAGATCGAGGGGATGGTTCACCCCTCCACTTT; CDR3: CATSRDRGDGSPLHF
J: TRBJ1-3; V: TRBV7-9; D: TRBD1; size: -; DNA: TGTGCCAGCAGCTCAAACAGGGGGCCTGTTGGAAACACCATATATTTT; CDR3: CASSSNRGPVGNTIYF
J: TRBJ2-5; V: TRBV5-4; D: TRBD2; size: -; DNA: TGTGCCAGCAGCTTATCTAGCGGGAGGGGTGAGACCCAGTACTTC; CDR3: CASSLSSGRGETQYF
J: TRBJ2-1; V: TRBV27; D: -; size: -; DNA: TGTGCCAGCAGTTTAACCCTTGTAAGCTCCTACAATGAGCAGTTCTTC; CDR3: CASSLTLVSSYNEQFF
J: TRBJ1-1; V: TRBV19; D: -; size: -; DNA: TGTGCCAGTAGTATTCTGGCAGGGGAGTTATGGACTGAAGCTTTCTTT; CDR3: CASSILAGELWTEAFF
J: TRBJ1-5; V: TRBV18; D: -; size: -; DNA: TGTGCCAGCTCACCCGACAGAGAATCAGAGCCCCAGCATTTT; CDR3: CASSPDRESEPQHF
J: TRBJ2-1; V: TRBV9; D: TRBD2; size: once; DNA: TGTGCCAGCACCCAGGGGGCTAGCGGGAGGAATGAGCAGTTCTTC; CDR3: CASTQGASGRNEQFF
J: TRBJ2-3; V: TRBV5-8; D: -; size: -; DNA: TGTGCCAGCAGCTTAGGAGGAACTAGCACAGATACGCAGTATTTT; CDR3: CASSLGGTSTDTQYF
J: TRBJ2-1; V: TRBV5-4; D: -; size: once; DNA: TGTGCCAGCTGCCTTCAGGGCGGGGCCTACAATGAGCAGTTCTTC; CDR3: CASCLQGGAYNEQFF
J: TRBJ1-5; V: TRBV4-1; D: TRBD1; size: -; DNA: TGCGCCAGCAGCCAATTCGGGACAGGGGGTCAGCCCCAGCATTTT; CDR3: CASSQFGTGGQPQHF
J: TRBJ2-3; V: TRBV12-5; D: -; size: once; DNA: TGTGCTAGTGGTTTGGGACGAGGATCTAGCACAGATACGCAGTATTTT; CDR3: CASGLGRGSSTDTQYF
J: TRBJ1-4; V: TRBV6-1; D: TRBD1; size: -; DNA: TGTGCCAGCTCCCGGGACAGAGGGGAAAAACTGTTTTTT; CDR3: CASSRDRGEKLFF
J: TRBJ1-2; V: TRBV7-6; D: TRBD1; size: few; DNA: TGTGCCAGCAGCTTACAACAGGGGTATGGCTACACCTTC; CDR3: CASSLQQGYGYTF